These 21 T cell receptor beta chains were all obtained from the same sample, sequenced in a study of CD8+ T cells in alopecia areata. Extraction of RNA preceded its reverse transcription into cDNA, which served as the sequencing template. Here immunoSEQ multiplex PCR was the method, and the copy in TCRdb shows in-frame clones only, minus some. The sample records around 210,000 clones, less than 65% being singletons. Treatment reported: oral pan-JAK inhibitor, 5-10 mg twice daily. The sequencing here drew on CD4+ T cells sorted from blood, taken at week 4, from a patient treated with tofacitinib. The receptors were gathered from a human donor with alopecia areata.

This chain links TRBV2 with TRBJ2-7; tentatively, D is TRBD2 (7 bases). The germline gives CDR1 SNHLY, CDR2 FYNNEI. Trimming removed 4 bases at V and 5 bases at J, with 12 bases between. This CDR3 comprises 13 residues. The CDR3 DNA is TGTGCCAGCAGTGTACAGGGAGGGGACGAGCAGTACTTC. Residues: CASSVQGGDEQYF.

This clone was seen only a few times. The CDR3 region has the DNA TGTGCCAGTAGTTACTACAGTCCACAGAATTCACCCCTCCACTTT. Translation gives CASSYYSPQNSPLHF. The chain is built from TRBV19 and TRBJ1-6; unclear D gene. Trimming stripped 5 bases from V and 7 bases from J, with 15 bases between. CDR3 length: 15 amino acids. Germline V lookup: CDR1 LNHDA, CDR2 SQIVND (reference sequence).

The chain is built from TRBV4-2 and TRBJ2-7; D gene ambiguous. The CDR3 is 12 residues long. V lost 0 bases and J 4 bases, leaving 4 bases between the germline ends. Germline V CDR1 and CDR2: LGHNA, YNFKEQ. CDR3 residues: CASSQDQYEQYF. The CDR3 DNA sequence: TGTGCCAGCAGCCAAGATCAATACGAGCAGTACTTC.

The genes are TRBV6-5 and TRBJ2-5; 9 bases align to TRBD1. Germline V gives CDR1 MNHEY, CDR2 SVGAGI. CDR3 size: 15 residues. Unmatched junction bases numbered 7, after V lost 5 bases and J lost 3 bases. The CDR3 sequence: CASSTGTGWEETQYF. CDR3 in DNA: TGTGCCAGCAGTACCGGGACAGGGTGGGAAGAGACCCAGTACTTC.

The chain employs TRBV7-9 and TRBJ2-5; 8 bases match TRBD2. Germline CDR1 reads SEHNR; CDR2 reads FQNEAQ (reference sequence). Trimming removed 1 base from V and 5 bases from J; junction bases left unmatched: 9. CDR3 length equals 16 residues. CDR3 bases: TGTGCCAGCAGCTTAGGGAATAGCGGGGCGTATGAGACCCAGTACTTC. This translates into CASSLGNSGAYETQYF.

The V and J genes are TRBV29-1 and TRBJ2-3, with 7 bases that match TRBD2. With V trimmed by 4 bases and J by 1 base, 2 bases remained unmatched. Germline V gene data show CDR1 as SQVTM and CDR2 as ANQGSEA. CDR3 length: 13 residues. The CDR3 DNA reads as TGCAGCGTTGGCGCGGGGGGCACAGATACGCAGTATTTT. Translation: CSVGAGGTDTQYF.

This clone was counted only a few times. The chain recombines TRBV4-3 with TRBJ1-2, with D uncertain. The CDR3 covers 18 residues. In germline, CDR1 is LGHNA, CDR2 YSLEER. V lost 0 bases, J lost 9 bases, and 26 bases lay in between. The CDR3: CASSQDWADSTGPLSYTF. CDR3 nucleotides: TGCGCCAGCAGCCAAGATTGGGCCGATAGCACCGGTCCTCTTAGCTACACCTTC.

This chain uses TRBV15 with TRBJ2-3, with unresolved D. CDR1 LNHNV and CDR2 YYDKDF come from the germline V gene (reference sequence). The CDR3 length is 15 residues. With 8 bases removed from V and 1 base from J, the gap between germline ends came to 16 bases. CDR3 sequence: CATRNGAGRTDTQYF. Here the CDR3 DNA reads TGTGCCACCCGCAATGGAGCAGGCCGCACAGATACGCAGTATTTT. Looking up the rest from reference TRBV15 and TRBJ2-3 gives the full variable domain: DAMVIQNPRYQVTQFGKPVTLSCSQTLNHNVMYWYQQKSSQAPKLLFHYYDKDFNNEADTPDNFQSRRPNTSFCFLDIRSPGLGDTAMYLCATRNGAGRTDTQYFGPGTRLTVL.

This clone has just a few counts. The V and J genes are TRBV29-1 and TRBJ2-3; D call uncertain. Germline CDR1 and CDR2: SQVTM and ANQGSEA. V was pared by 5 bases and J by 4 bases, with 4 bases between. The CDR3 has 10 amino acids. CDR3 DNA sequence: TGCAGCGTTCGGGCAGATACGCAGTATTTT. Residues: CSVRADTQYF.

This clone was detected a few times. The same CDR3 can be traced to other DNA sequences in this sample. J is TRBJ2-1 and V is TRBV29-1; no definite D call. This CDR3 is 10 amino acids long. Germline CDR1 reads SQVTM; CDR2 reads ANQGSEA. With 7 bases removed from V and 4 bases from J, the gap between germline ends came to 5 bases. This chain's CDR3 is CSAGYNEQFF. In DNA form, the CDR3 reads TGCAGCGCAGGATACAATGAGCAGTTCTTC.

The rearrangement uses TRBV7-9 and TRBJ1-1; TRBD1 matches 9 bases. The CDR3 length is 18 residues. Germline V gene lookup returns CDR1 SEHNR and CDR2 FQNEAQ (reference sequence). V was clipped by 5 bases and J by 6 bases; unmatched bases: 19. The DNA for the CDR3 is TGTGCCAGCAGCCCACCTGAACAGGGGGCCCTCCTTAGCGCTGAAGCTTTCTTT. Its protein is CASSPPEQGALLSAEAFF.

This clone occurred once. The V and J genes are TRBV25-1 and TRBJ2-7; D gene uncertain. Germline CDR1 MGHDK, CDR2 SYGVNS. V lost 5 bases, J lost 6 bases, and 11 bases lay in between. The CDR3 loop spans 12 amino acids. Written as DNA, the CDR3 is TGTGCCAGCAGTCAAACCTCCGTCGAGCAGTACTTC. As protein: CASSQTSVEQYF.

The rearrangement links TRBV6-5 to TRBJ2-3; 7 nucleotides align to TRBD1. Germline assignment: CDR1 MNHEY and CDR2 SVGAGI. V shed 4 bases and J 1 base; nucleotides not matched to a gene: 8. There are 16 residues in the CDR3. The CDR3 DNA is TGTGCCAGCAGTTCTCCCGGACAGGTTCGCACAGATACGCAGTATTTT. Protein: CASSSPGQVRTDTQYF.

This chain joins TRBV27 and TRBJ2-5, with TRBD1 as a possible D gene (7 bases). The CDR3 extends over 15 amino acids. The germline V gene has CDR1 MNHEY and CDR2 SMNVEV (reference sequence). Trimming stripped 5 bases from V and 3 bases from J, with 16 bases between. The CDR3: CASSTTLRGEETQYF. Here the CDR3 DNA reads TGTGCCAGCAGTACAACCCTCAGGGGGGAAGAGACCCAGTACTTC.

This clone was seen once. The chain is built from TRBV18 and TRBJ1-2; 7 bases line up with TRBD1. The CDR3 consists of 16 residues. The J segment lost 5 bases and the V segment lost 3 bases, leaving 12 bases of the junction unmatched. CDR1 and CDR2 from the germline V gene are KGHSH and LQKENI. Here the CDR3 reads CASSPPGQPLGYGYTF. DNA of the CDR3: TGTGCCAGCTCACCCCCGGGACAGCCGTTGGGGTATGGCTACACCTTC.

V usage is TRBV11-2 and J usage is TRBJ2-2; 11 bases agree with TRBD2. The CDR3 spans 16 residues. CDR1 and CDR2 from the germline V gene are SGHAT and FQNNGV. The V and J ends lost 6 bases and 2 bases, in that order; junction bases with no gene match: 5. The CDR3 nucleotides are TGTGCCAGCAGTTCGGGACTAGCGGCTAACACCGGGGAGCTGTTTTTT. As protein: CASSSGLAANTGELFF.

This chain joins TRBV4-2 and TRBJ2-1; 11 positions match TRBD2. The CDR3 loop spans 15 amino acids. V trimming: 1 base; J trimming: 8 bases; junction bases outside the gene matches: 4. In germline, CDR1 is LGHNA, CDR2 YNFKEQ. CDR3 DNA: TGTGCCAGCAGCCAAGTAGCGGGGGGGCAGGATGAGCAGTTCTTC. Its translation is CASSQVAGGQDEQFF.

The CDR3 nucleotides are TGTGCCAGCAGCTTAATTGAAGAGACCCAGTACTTC. Protein sequence: CASSLIEETQYF. V usage is TRBV7-8 and J usage is TRBJ2-5; no clear D. V gave up 2 bases and J gave up 3 bases, with 4 bases separating them. CDR1 SGHVS and CDR2 FQNEAQ come from the germline V gene. The CDR3 consists of 12 residues. Complete variable domain (other parts from reference TRBV7-8 and TRBJ2-5): GAGVSQSPRYKVAKRGQDVALRCDPISGHVSLFWYQQALGQGPEFLTYFQNEAQLDKSGLPSDRFFAERPEGSVSTLKIQRTQQEDSAVYLCASSLIEETQYFGPGTRLLVL.

V is TRBV7-3 and J is TRBJ2-1; 8 bases map to TRBD2. Looked up from germline, CDR1 is SGHTA and CDR2 is FQGTGA. The V segment lost 5 bases and the J segment 3 bases; nucleotides outside the gene matches: 9. The CDR3 consists of 16 residues. This CDR3 is CASSPQAAGGYNEQFF. CDR3 DNA: TGTGCCAGCAGCCCCCAGGCGGCGGGGGGCTACAATGAGCAGTTCTTC.

This clone was seen a handful of times. This chain links TRBV30 with TRBJ2-1; D is ambiguous. Germline V lookup: CDR1 GTSNPN, CDR2 SVGIG (reference sequence). The CDR3 has 12 residues. V gave up 1 base and J gave up 7 bases, with 8 bases separating them. DNA of the CDR3: TGTGCCTGGAGTGCGGATTTTAATGAGCAGTTCTTC. This sequence encodes CAWSADFNEQFF.

The chain combines TRBV4-2 with TRBJ2-3; 11 bases line up with TRBD2. V lost 5 bases to trimming and J lost 4 bases; unmatched junction nucleotides: 5. The germline V gene has CDR1 LGHNA and CDR2 YNFKEQ. The CDR3 runs 15 residues. The CDR3 protein is CASSSRLAGSDTQYF. DNA for the CDR3: TGTGCCAGCAGCTCGCGACTAGCGGGGTCAGATACGCAGTATTTT.